These T cell receptor beta chains were read from a single sample in a study of shared clonotypes between healthy human individuals. Clones were sequenced by immunoSEQ multiplex PCR, and TCRdb holds only the in-frame ones, with some missing. The table shows more than 2 million clones, with 80% to 95% occurring only once. The material sequenced was naive CD8+ T cells from PBMCs. The source is a man between 18 and 35 years old in good health. Some clones in this sample may be carry-over from other donors' samples. Both conserved end residues are part of each CDR3. A D gene is named only where the DNA matches it firmly. The size of a clone is reported for some rows only, either as once, few or many, or as a class for expanded clones.

v_call,d_call,j_call,clone_size,cdr3_aa,cdr3_nt
TRBV4-1,.,TRBJ2-7,.,CASSPSPFGGTYEQYF,TGCGCCAGCAGCCCCAGCCCGTTCGGCGGGACCTACGAGCAGTACTTC
TRBV27,TRBD2,TRBJ2-7,once,CASSLLGTSGYEQYF,TGTGCCAGCAGTTTACTGGGGACTAGTGGCTACGAGCAGTACTTC
TRBV27,.,TRBJ2-7,.,CASSLSLTPYEQYF,TGTGCCAGCAGTTTGTCCCTGACTCCCTACGAGCAGTACTTC
TRBV27,.,TRBJ2-1,.,CASSPLAFSSYNEQFF,TGTGCCAGCAGTCCTCTAGCGTTTAGCTCCTACAATGAGCAGTTCTTC
TRBV7-9,TRBD1,TRBJ2-7,once,CASSPPGQAYEQYF,TGTGCCAGCAGCCCTCCAGGACAGGCCTACGAGCAGTACTTC
TRBV7-9,.,TRBJ2-7,.,CASSFPSTHEQYF,TGTGCCAGCAGCTTCCCTAGCACGCACGAGCAGTACTTC
TRBV28,TRBD1,TRBJ2-1,.,CASTPQGADEQFF,TGTGCCAGCACCCCCCAGGGGGCCGATGAGCAGTTCTTC
TRBV10-3,.,TRBJ1-4,once,CAISESGGEKLFF,TGTGCCATCAGTGAGTCTGGGGGGGAAAAACTGTTTTTT
TRBV21-1,.,TRBJ1-5,once,CASNLGQGERNQPQHF,TGTGCCAGCAACCTGGGACAGGGGGAGCGAAATCAGCCCCAGCATTTT
TRBV28,.,TRBJ1-2,.,CASSQPERGNYGYTF,TGTGCCAGCAGTCAACCAGAACGAGGGAACTATGGCTACACCTTC
TRBV28,.,TRBJ2-7,.,CASSPPYVRGEQYF,TGTGCCAGCAGTCCCCCCTATGTGCGGGGCGAGCAGTACTTC
TRBV7-8,.,TRBJ1-5,.,CASSSPMDPSNQPQHF,TGTGCCAGCAGCTCCCCAATGGATCCGAGCAATCAGCCCCAGCATTTT
TRBV7-3,TRBD1,TRBJ2-2,.,CASSFTGVAGELFF,TGTGCCAGCAGTTTTACAGGGGTGGCCGGGGAGCTGTTTTTT
TRBV15,.,TRBJ2-7,.,CATSRTANYEQYF,TGTGCCACCAGCAGGACGGCAAACTACGAGCAGTACTTC
TRBV7-2,TRBD2,TRBJ2-2,.,CASSSWGGTGELFF,TGTGCCAGCAGCTCTTGGGGGGGCACCGGGGAGCTGTTTTTT